This paragraph reports one T cell receptor beta chain. This specimen belongs to a study of blood T cell repertoires in COVID-19. In the study overall: Nucleic acid was either cDNA or gDNA, and it came from T cells, B-cell-depleted T cells, or PBMCs.

Per the authors' pipeline: Reference gene primer amplification gave nucleated cell count estimates. Measured with immunoSEQ multiplex PCR; TCRdb has only the in-frame clones, and not every one. The DNA was the basis for D and trimming; V, J and clone size are from that table. In the table there are about 57,000 clones, about 91% of which are singletons. The germline V gene encodes CDR1 MNHEY and CDR2 SMNVEV (reference sequence). The CDR3 runs to 15 residues. V lost 6 bases and J 1 base, leaving 15 bases between the germline ends. This chain connects TRBV27 to TRBJ2-5, with a possible D match to TRBD1 (6 bases). The origin of this receptor is a man between 60 and 70 years old with acute or convalescent COVID-19. The sequencing sample was made of peripheral blood. The CDR3 DNA reads as TGTGCCAGCAGGTCCCTCCGGGACACCCAAGAGACCCAGTACTTC. This codes for CASRSLRDTQETQYF.